The present T cell receptor (beta chain) was sequenced within a study of T cells in localized non-small cell lung cancer. The germline V and J ends were trimmed by 2 bases and 6 bases, with 14 bases remaining between them. This CDR3 is built from 14 residues. Germline CDR1 is SGDLS and CDR2 is YYNGEE. Overall study findings and caveats: Adjacent lung exhibited a median of 57 among the 100 most abundant tumor clones. Among the tissues sampled, uninvolved adjacent lung had the highest T cell clonality, above tumor.

The data were produced by immunoSEQ multiplex PCR, yet TCRdb's version contains in-frame clones alone and is incomplete. Of around 41,000 clones in the sample, over 75% were seen once. Concerning this clone itself: Its antigen is not known.

The rearrangement links TRBV9 to TRBJ1-1; maybe TRBD1 (6 bases). The sample here was PBMCs, taken before any cancer treatment. The origin of this receptor is a woman aged 40 to 75 with stage II lung adenocarcinoma. In nucleotides, the CDR3 is TGTGCCAGCAGCGTGGGGACACAGGGAGCTGAAGCTTTCTTT. It yields the protein CASSVGTQGAEAFF.